Listed below are T cell receptor beta chains from one sample, sequenced in a study of T cell repertoires in cytomegalovirus infection. TCRdb re-analysed the reads in MiXCR, keeping a single row per CDR3 protein. The sample contains 480,000 or so distinct CDR3 sequences, 11% of which appear only once. Sample: PBMCs. Receptors were obtained from a human donor in good health (CMV status not recorded). Some clones in this sample may be carry-over from other donors' samples. Each CDR3 is given with its conserved first and last residue. A D gene is named only where the DNA matches it firmly. Clone size is shown for a subset of rows, as once, few, many or a class of expanded clone.

clone size | J gene | D gene | V gene | CDR3 DNA | CDR3 protein
few | TRBJ1-5 | NA | TRBV15 | TGTGCCACCAGCAGAGCCCCGCGGATGAATCAGCCCCAGCATTTT | CATSRAPRMNQPQHF
NA | TRBJ1-2 | NA | TRBV2 | TGTGCCAGCAACCCGACTGTTGGCTACACCTTC | CASNPTVGYTF
few | TRBJ2-7 | TRBD1 | TRBV14 | TGTGCCAGCAGCCCGGGACAGGGAACAGTACCCTACGAGCAGTACTTC | CASSPGQGTVPYEQYF
many | TRBJ2-1 | TRBD1 | TRBV11-2 | TGTGCCAGCAGCTCTTTCCGGGACAGCTCCTACAATGAGCAGTTCTTC | CASSSFRDSSYNEQFF
few | TRBJ2-7 | NA | TRBV20-1 | TGCAGTGCTAGAGAAGGGAGCGGAGGTGCCTCCTACGAGCAGTACTTC | CSAREGSGGASYEQYF
few | TRBJ2-5 | TRBD2 | TRBV10-3 | TGTGCCATCAGTGAGTCGAAAGCGGGGGAGACCCAGTACTTC | CAISESKAGETQYF
many | TRBJ2-7 | NA | TRBV7-8 | TGTGCCAGCTCTTCTCCCGGGTACGAGCAGTACTTC | CASSSPGYEQYF
many | TRBJ2-1 | NA | TRBV28 | TGTGCCAGCAGTTTATCCCAAGTTAGCTCTCTACGCTCCTACAATGAGCAGTTCTTC | CASSLSQVSSLRSYNEQFF
few | TRBJ1-3 | TRBD1 | TRBV4-2 | TGTGCCAGCAGCCAGGGACAGGGGCCTGGAAACACCATATATTTT | CASSQGQGPGNTIYF
many | TRBJ1-2 | NA | TRBV10-3 | TGTGCCATCAGTGAAGGGGCGTCTGGCTACACCTTC | CAISEGASGYTF
NA | TRBJ2-1 | NA | TRBV18 | TGTGCCAGCTCGTCGGGTGTGAATGAGCAGTTCTTC | CASSSGVNEQFF
NA | TRBJ2-1 | TRBD2 | TRBV24-1 | TGTGCCACCAGTGATTATAGCGGGGGTACCCTCGAGCAGTTCTTC | CATSDYSGGTLEQFF
few | TRBJ2-1 | NA | TRBV19 | TGTGCCAGTAGGTCCCTCGGGGGAGAATCCTACAATGAGCAGTTCTTC | CASRSLGGESYNEQFF
many | TRBJ1-6 | NA | TRBV6-5 | TGTGCCAGCAGTTACTCGGGGTTGTGGGGTGGTAATTCACCCCTCCACTTT | CASSYSGLWGGNSPLHF
NA | TRBJ2-2 | NA | TRBV11-2 | TGTGCCAGCAGCGTCCGGGGCACCGGGGAGCTGTTTTTT | CASSVRGTGELFF
many | TRBJ2-2 | TRBD1 | TRBV20-1 | TGCAGTGCTAGGTTAAGGGGGCGCCTGAACACCGGGGAGCTGTTTTTT | CSARLRGRLNTGELFF
many | TRBJ2-7 | NA | TRBV7-8 | TGTGCCAGCAGCTTAGAGCGGAGCTACGAGCAGTACTTC | CASSLERSYEQYF
few | TRBJ2-1 | NA | TRBV20-1 | TGCAGTGTTTACAGAGGGTTCCACAATGAGCAGTTCTTC | CSVYRGFHNEQFF
many | TRBJ2-1 | NA | TRBV7-3 | TGTGCCAGCAGCGCTAACTACAATGAGCAGTTCTTC | CASSANYNEQFF
many | TRBJ1-5 | NA | TRBV27 | TGTGCCAGCAGTCTAAACCGACAGTTTCCCCAGCATTTT | CASSLNRQFPQHF
NA | TRBJ1-6 | TRBD1 | TRBV6-6 | TGTGCCAGCAGTTACTTGGACAGGGGGAATTCACCCCTCCACTTT | CASSYLDRGNSPLHF
NA | TRBJ2-3 | NA | TRBV6-6 | TGTGCCAGCACCACCAAGGAAACGACAGATACGCAGTATTTT | CASTTKETTDTQYF
many | TRBJ1-1 | TRBD1 | TRBV3-1 | TGTGCCAGCAGCCAAGGGAACAGGGGAATCACTGAAGCTTTCTTT | CASSQGNRGITEAFF
NA | TRBJ1-4 | NA | TRBV15 | TGTGCCACCGGAACTAATGAAAAACTGTTTTTT | CATGTNEKLFF
many | TRBJ2-5 | TRBD2 | TRBV11-3 | TGTGCCAGCAGCCACACGGCTGGGACTAGCGGACAAGAGACCCAGTACTTC | CASSHTAGTSGQETQYF
NA | TRBJ2-7 | TRBD2 | TRBV20-1 | TGCAGTGCTCCCCCTAGCGGGAGGGCGGGGGAGCAGTACTTC | CSAPPSGRAGEQYF
many | TRBJ1-2 | NA | TRBV7-8 | TGTGCCAGCAGCTTAGTAGGGGATAGAAATAACTATGGCTACACCTTC | CASSLVGDRNNYGYTF
NA | TRBJ2-2 | TRBD2 | TRBV5-5 | TGTGCCAGCAGCAGGGCTAGACTAGCGTACACCGGGGAGCTGTTTTTT | CASSRARLAYTGELFF
few | TRBJ1-1 | NA | TRBV23-1 | TGCGCCAGCGTGGAGCCGAACACTGAAGCTTTCTTT | CASVEPNTEAFF
NA | TRBJ2-1 | NA | TRBV2 | TGTGCCAGCAGTGAATCTGGCGGGACCTACAATGAGCAGTTCTTC | CASSESGGTYNEQFF
many | TRBJ2-3 | NA | TRBV7-3 | TGTGCCAGCAGCCCGACTGAAGCCACAGATACGCAGTATTTT | CASSPTEATDTQYF